These T cell receptor beta chains were read from a single sample in a study of early T cells in non-severe SARS-CoV-2 infection. TCRdb re-called the 5' RACE reads through MiXCR, storing one row per CDR3 protein. The sample has 20,000 to 25,000 distinct CDR3 sequences; more than 4% are singletons. The sequencing sample was made of whole blood. These receptors were taken from an adult who was a healthcare worker with PCR-confirmed SARS-CoV-2 infection or an uninfected control (not recorded which). Both conserved end residues are part of each CDR3. The D gene is left open where the match is weak. Part of the rows lack a size; the others show once, few, many or a class for expanded clones.

cdr3_aa: CASRRQGSGELFF; cdr3_nt: TGTGCCAGCAGACGACAGGGATCCGGGGAGCTGTTTTTT; clone_size: many; j_call: TRBJ2-2; v_call: TRBV6-6; d_call: TRBD1
cdr3_aa: CASSLTPPGPPLHF; cdr3_nt: TGTGCCAGCAGCTTAACACCACCAGGTCCACCCCTCCACTTT; clone_size: few; j_call: TRBJ1-6; v_call: TRBV11-2; d_call: NA
cdr3_aa: CASSQGWGVTDTQYF; cdr3_nt: TGTGCCAGCAGCCAAGGTTGGGGTGTCACAGATACGCAGTATTTT; clone_size: NA; j_call: TRBJ2-3; v_call: TRBV3-1; d_call: NA
cdr3_aa: CSAGGEETQYF; cdr3_nt: TGCAGTGCGGGAGGAGAAGAGACCCAGTACTTC; clone_size: many; j_call: TRBJ2-5; v_call: TRBV20-1; d_call: NA
cdr3_aa: CASSQDPGRDSLLYTF; cdr3_nt: TGTGCCAGCAGCCAAGACCCTGGCCGGGACAGCCTACTCTACACCTTC; clone_size: many; j_call: TRBJ1-2; v_call: TRBV4-2; d_call: TRBD1
cdr3_aa: CSVMAGISGANVLTF; cdr3_nt: TGCAGCGTAATGGCAGGGATCTCTGGGGCCAACGTCCTGACTTTC; clone_size: few; j_call: TRBJ2-6; v_call: TRBV29-1; d_call: NA
cdr3_aa: CASSIGGTGRSSGANVLTF; cdr3_nt: TGTGCCAGTAGTATTGGGGGGACAGGAAGAAGTTCAGGGGCCAACGTCCTGACTTTC; clone_size: many; j_call: TRBJ2-6; v_call: TRBV19; d_call: TRBD1
cdr3_aa: CASSLGAVNYGYTF; cdr3_nt: TGTGCCAGCAGCTTAGGGGCGGTGAACTATGGCTACACCTTC; clone_size: few; j_call: TRBJ1-2; v_call: TRBV7-2; d_call: NA
cdr3_aa: CASSQAPPGGGGSSYEQYF; cdr3_nt: TGTGCCAGCAGCCAAGCCCCACCGGGTGGCGGGGGGTCCTCCTACGAGCAGTACTTC; clone_size: NA; j_call: TRBJ2-7; v_call: TRBV3-1; d_call: TRBD2
cdr3_aa: CSETGPGTGYGYTF; cdr3_nt: TGCAGCGAAACAGGCCCCGGGACAGGATATGGCTACACCTTC; clone_size: many; j_call: TRBJ1-2; v_call: TRBV29-1; d_call: TRBD1
cdr3_aa: CASSFDRGQGTGELFF; cdr3_nt: TGTGCCAGCAGCTTCGATCGAGGACAGGGGACCGGGGAGCTGTTTTTT; clone_size: many; j_call: TRBJ2-2; v_call: TRBV7-3; d_call: TRBD1
cdr3_aa: CASSLGGVNTEAFF; cdr3_nt: TGTGCCAGCAGCTTAGGAGGTGTGAACACTGAAGCTTTCTTT; clone_size: many; j_call: TRBJ1-1; v_call: TRBV11-3; d_call: NA
cdr3_aa: CASSMRQWEQFF; cdr3_nt: TGTGCCAGTTCTATGAGGCAGTGGGAGCAGTTCTTC; clone_size: few; j_call: TRBJ2-1; v_call: TRBV11-2; d_call: NA
cdr3_aa: CASSLGDRAVTF; cdr3_nt: TGTGCCAGCAGCTTAGGGGACAGGGCGGTCACCTTC; clone_size: many; j_call: TRBJ1-2; v_call: TRBV7-9; d_call: TRBD1